This TCR beta chain comes out of a study of T cell repertoires in cytomegalovirus infection (dated by TCRdb to about 2019). Study-wide context: Because public TCR beta signatures pointed to carriage of CMV infection together with the matching HLA type, the HLA type of each donor mattered for the analysis. What the research found in general, with its limitations: Carriers of CMV infection plus the relevant HLA type were discriminated by the cumulative frequency of public TCR beta family members in the study cohort and in an independent approximately 360-donor cohort. The ex vivo response was dominated by HLA-C-restricted CMV-specific TCR beta clonotypes, and the single most frequent clonotype in two of eight donors was supplied by these HLA-C-restricted clonotypes.

This clonotype was recorded a few times. Its recognized antigen is unknown. One end of the junction varies from germline; a read error may be responsible. The CDR1 and CDR2 encoded by the germline V gene (reference sequence) are SSHAT and FNYEAQ. CDR3 length: 15 amino acids, cysteine to phenylalanine. The sequence is cut down to CDR3 DNA, 45 bases in frame from base 1. Reads for this sample came from an Illumina HiSeq 1500. In-frame beta chains were kept once TCRdb had trimmed the public reads at Q25 with fastp and called clones with MiXCR. For every CDR3 protein sequence, its rows merge into one entry that carries the most common genes and DNA. The sample table lists some 180,000 distinct CDR3 sequences, roughly 20% of them with a count of one. In total, the top ten clones hold less than 3% of the sample.

The chain is encoded by TRBV7-7 joined to TRBJ2-2; TRBD2 could be the D gene, as 6 bases match. Sequences were obtained from PBMCs. This sequence originates from a human donor in good health (CMV status not recorded). Some clones in this sample may be carry-over from other donors' samples. The nucleotide sequence reads as follows: TGTGCTAGCAGCTCGCGACTAGGCGGGGCCGGGGAGCTGTTTTTT. Translated, it reads CASSSRLGGAGELFF.